This T cell receptor (beta chain) was retrieved from a study of human T cells and chemical hapten exposure. Overall study: Variation in per-sample TCR yields came mainly from small pooled library volume differences.

Time point in this sample: patch test 2, 6 weeks after DPC sensitization. Treatment indicated: therapeutic diphenylcyclopropenone sensitization with weekly scalp DPC. Donors were 18 to 70-year-old alopecia patients suitable for DPC. Per germline, CDR1 SGHKS and CDR2 YYEKEE (reference sequence). V lost 4 bases to trimming and J lost 5 bases; unmatched junction nucleotides: 6. This CDR3 has 14 amino acids. Methods used by the authors: Samples held a median of approximately 96,000 TCRs, range roughly 20,000–750,000. One entry per CDR3 protein, called by TCRdb with MiXCR from the RACE reads. TCRdb's processing, not the authors', yielded these V and J calls. This repertoire shows roughly 120,000 distinct CDR3 sequences, 9.2% found once; its top ten account for over 3%.

The chain has TRBV5-5 and TRBJ1-2; TRBD1 matches at 9 bases. The clonotype originates from a woman aged 40 to 50 with alopecia areata. Some clones in this sample may be carry-over from other donors' samples. Source: whole blood, taken in connection with sensitization to the hapten diphenylcyclopropenone (DPC). The CDR3 loop is CASSGGTGLYGYTF. As DNA, the CDR3 is TGTGCCAGCAGCGGGGGGACAGGGTTATATGGCTACACCTTC.